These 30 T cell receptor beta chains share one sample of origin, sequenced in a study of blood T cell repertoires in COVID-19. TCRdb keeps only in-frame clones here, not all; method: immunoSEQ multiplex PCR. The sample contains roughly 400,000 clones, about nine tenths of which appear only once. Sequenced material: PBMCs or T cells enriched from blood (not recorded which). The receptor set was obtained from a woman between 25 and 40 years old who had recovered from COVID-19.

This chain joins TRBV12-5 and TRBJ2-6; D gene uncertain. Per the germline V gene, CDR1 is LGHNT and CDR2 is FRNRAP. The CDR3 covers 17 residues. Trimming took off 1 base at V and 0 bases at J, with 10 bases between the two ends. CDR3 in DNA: TGTGCTAGTGGTTTGGGAGAAAGAAGCTCTGGGGCCAACGTCCTGACTTTC. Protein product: CASGLGERSSGANVLTF.

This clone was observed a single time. The CDR3 coding sequence is TGTGCCAGCTCACCCTCCCCCTTGCCGGTCAACTCTGGAAACACCATATATTTT. It encodes CASSPSPLPVNSGNTIYF. The genes are TRBV18 and TRBJ1-3; D not certain. V gave up 3 bases and J gave up 0 bases, with 18 bases separating them. There are 18 residues in the CDR3. Looked up from germline, CDR1 is KGHSH and CDR2 is LQKENI.

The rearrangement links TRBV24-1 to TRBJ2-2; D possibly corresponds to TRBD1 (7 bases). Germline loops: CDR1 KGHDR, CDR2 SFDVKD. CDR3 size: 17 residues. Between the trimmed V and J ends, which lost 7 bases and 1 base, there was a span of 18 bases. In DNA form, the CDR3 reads TGTGCCACCAGCCCAGGGGGGTCTTTATGGAACACCGGGGAGCTGTTTTTT. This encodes CATSPGGSLWNTGELFF.

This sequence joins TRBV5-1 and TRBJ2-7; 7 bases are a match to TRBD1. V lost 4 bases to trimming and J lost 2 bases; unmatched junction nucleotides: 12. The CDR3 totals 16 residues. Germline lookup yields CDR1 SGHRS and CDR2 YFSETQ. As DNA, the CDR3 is TGCGCCAGCAGCGGATTACTGACAGGGACCCCCTACGAGCAGTACTTC. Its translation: CASSGLLTGTPYEQYF.

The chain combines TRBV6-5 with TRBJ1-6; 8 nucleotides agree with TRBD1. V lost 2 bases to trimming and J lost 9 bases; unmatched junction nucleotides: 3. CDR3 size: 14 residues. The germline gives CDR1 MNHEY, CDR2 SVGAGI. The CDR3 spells CASSYTQGASPLHF. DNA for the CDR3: TGTGCCAGCAGTTACACGCAGGGGGCTTCACCCCTCCACTTT.

The CDR3 here is CASSLSYNQPQHF. The CDR3 coding sequence is TGTGCCAGCAGCTTATCGTACAATCAGCCCCAGCATTTT. The rearrangement uses TRBV7-2 and TRBJ1-5; no firm D call. This CDR3 contains 13 residues. Per the germline V gene, CDR1 is SGHTA and CDR2 is FQGNSA. Trimming took 2 bases from V and 3 from J, leaving 5 bases between them.

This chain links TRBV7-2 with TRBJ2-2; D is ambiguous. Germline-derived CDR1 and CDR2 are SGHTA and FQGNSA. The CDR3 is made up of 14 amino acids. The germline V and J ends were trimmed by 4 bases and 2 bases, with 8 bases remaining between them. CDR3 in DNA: TGTGCCAGCAGCTCAAGCGCTAACACCGGGGAGCTGTTTTTT. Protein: CASSSSANTGELFF.

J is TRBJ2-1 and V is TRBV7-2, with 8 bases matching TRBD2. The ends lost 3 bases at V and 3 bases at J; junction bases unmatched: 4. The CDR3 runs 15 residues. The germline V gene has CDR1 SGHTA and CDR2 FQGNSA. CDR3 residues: CASSFVSGVYNEQFF. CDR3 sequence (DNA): TGTGCCAGCAGCTTTGTTAGCGGGGTCTACAATGAGCAGTTCTTC. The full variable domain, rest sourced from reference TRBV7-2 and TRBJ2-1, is GAGVSQSPSNKVTEKGKDVELRCDPISGHTALYWYRQSLGQGLEFLIYFQGNSAPDKSGLPSDRFSAERTGGSVSTLTIQRTQQEDSAVYLCASSFVSGVYNEQFFGPGTRLTVL.

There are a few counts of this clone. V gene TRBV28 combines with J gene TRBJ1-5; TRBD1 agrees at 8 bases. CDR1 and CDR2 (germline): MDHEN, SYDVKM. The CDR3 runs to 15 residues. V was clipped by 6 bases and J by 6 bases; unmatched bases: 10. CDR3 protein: CASRYTGGISQPQHF. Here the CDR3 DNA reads TGTGCCAGCAGATACACAGGGGGAATCAGTCAGCCCCAGCATTTT.

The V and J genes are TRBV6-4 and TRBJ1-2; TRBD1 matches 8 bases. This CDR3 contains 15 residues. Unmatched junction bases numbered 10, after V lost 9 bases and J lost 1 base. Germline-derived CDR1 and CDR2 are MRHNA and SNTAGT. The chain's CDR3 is CASAPGGGFNYGYTF. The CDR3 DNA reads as TGTGCCAGTGCACCAGGGGGCGGATTTAACTATGGCTACACCTTC.

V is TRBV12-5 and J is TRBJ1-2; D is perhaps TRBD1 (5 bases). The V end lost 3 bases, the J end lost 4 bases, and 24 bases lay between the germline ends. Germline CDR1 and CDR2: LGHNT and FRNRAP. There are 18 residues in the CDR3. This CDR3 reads CASGLRNKWQGLSYGYTF. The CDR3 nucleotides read TGTGCTAGTGGTTTAAGGAATAAGTGGCAGGGACTCTCCTATGGCTACACCTTC. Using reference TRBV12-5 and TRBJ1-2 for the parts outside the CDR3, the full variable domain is DARVTQTPRHKVTEMGQEVTMRCQPILGHNTVFWYRQTMMQGLELLAYFRNRAPLDDSGMPKDRFSAEMPDATLATLKIQPSEPRDSAVYFCASGLRNKWQGLSYGYTFGSGTRLTVV.

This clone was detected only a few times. For the CDR3, the DNA is TGTGCCAGCAGTTTGCGACAGGGGCCTGGGGTTGAGCAGTTCTTC. Amino acid sequence: CASSLRQGPGVEQFF. The chain is built from TRBV28 and TRBJ2-1; 8 bases match TRBD1. This CDR3 spans 15 amino acids. With V trimmed by 3 bases and J by 9 bases, 10 bases remained unmatched. CDR1 and CDR2 from the germline V gene are MDHEN and SYDVKM. The variable domain in full, with the rest retrieved from reference TRBV28 and TRBJ2-1, is DVKVTQSSRYLVKRTGEKVFLECVQDMDHENMFWYRQDPGLGLRLIYFSYDVKMKEKGDIPEGYSVSREKKERFSLILESASTNQTSMYLCASSLRQGPGVEQFFGPGTRLTVL.

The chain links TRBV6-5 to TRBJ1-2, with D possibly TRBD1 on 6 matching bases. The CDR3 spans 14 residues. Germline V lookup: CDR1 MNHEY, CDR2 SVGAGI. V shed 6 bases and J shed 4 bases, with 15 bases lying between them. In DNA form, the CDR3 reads TGTGCCAGCAGACAGGGAGGGCCTTTCTATGGCTACACCTTC. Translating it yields CASRQGGPFYGYTF.

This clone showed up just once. CDR3 sequence (DNA): TGTGCCAGCAGCTCCCAGGGACAGTCCAATCAGCCCCAGCATTTT. As protein: CASSSQGQSNQPQHF. The chain combines TRBV11-2 with TRBJ1-5, with 7 bases matching TRBD1. The junction had 6 bases not matched to a gene; V was cut back by 4 bases and J by 3 bases. Germline loops: CDR1 SGHAT, CDR2 FQNNGV. The CDR3 runs to 15 residues.

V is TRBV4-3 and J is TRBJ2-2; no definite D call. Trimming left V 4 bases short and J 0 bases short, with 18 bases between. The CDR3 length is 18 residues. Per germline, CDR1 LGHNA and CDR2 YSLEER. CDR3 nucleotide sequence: TGCGCCAGCAGCCGCGCCCTACTGGGCCAGCCGAACACCGGGGAGCTGTTTTTT. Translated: CASSRALLGQPNTGELFF.

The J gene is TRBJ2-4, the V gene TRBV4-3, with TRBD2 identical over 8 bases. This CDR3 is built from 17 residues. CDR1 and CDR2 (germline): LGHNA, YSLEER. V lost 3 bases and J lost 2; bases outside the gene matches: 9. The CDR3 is CASSQSGGRSPKNIQYF. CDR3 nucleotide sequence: TGCGCCAGCAGCCAGTCGGGGGGGCGATCTCCCAAAAACATTCAGTACTTC.

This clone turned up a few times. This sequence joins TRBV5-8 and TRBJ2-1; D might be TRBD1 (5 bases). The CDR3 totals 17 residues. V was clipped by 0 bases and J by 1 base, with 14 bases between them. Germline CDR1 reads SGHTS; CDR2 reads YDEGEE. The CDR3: CASSLAQGVGSYNEQFF. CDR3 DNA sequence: TGTGCCAGCAGCTTGGCCCAAGGGGTGGGATCCTACAATGAGCAGTTCTTC.

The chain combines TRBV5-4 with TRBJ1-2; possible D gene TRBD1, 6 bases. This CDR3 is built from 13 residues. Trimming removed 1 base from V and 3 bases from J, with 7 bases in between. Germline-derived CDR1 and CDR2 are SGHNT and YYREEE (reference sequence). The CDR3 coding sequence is TGTGCCAGCAGCTTGAAGGGGGACTATGGCTACACCTTC. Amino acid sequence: CASSLKGDYGYTF.

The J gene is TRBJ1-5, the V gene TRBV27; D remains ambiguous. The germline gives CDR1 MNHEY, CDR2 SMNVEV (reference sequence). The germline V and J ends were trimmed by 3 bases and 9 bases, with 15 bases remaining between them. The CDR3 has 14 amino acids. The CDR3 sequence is CASSFQVGHRPQHF. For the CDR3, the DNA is TGTGCCAGCAGTTTTCAGGTTGGTCATCGGCCCCAGCATTTT.

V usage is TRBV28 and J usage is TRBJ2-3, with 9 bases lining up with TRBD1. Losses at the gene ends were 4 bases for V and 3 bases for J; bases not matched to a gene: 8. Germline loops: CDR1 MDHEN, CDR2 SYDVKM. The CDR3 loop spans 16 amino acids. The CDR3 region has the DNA TGTGCCAGCAGTTCCAGCCTGGGGACAGGGACAGATACGCAGTATTTT. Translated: CASSSSLGTGTDTQYF.

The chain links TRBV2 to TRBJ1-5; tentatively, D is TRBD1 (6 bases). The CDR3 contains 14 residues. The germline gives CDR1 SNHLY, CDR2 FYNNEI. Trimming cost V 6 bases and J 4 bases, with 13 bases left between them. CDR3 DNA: TGTGCCAGCAGCCAACAGGGACCGAATCAGCCCCAGCATTTT. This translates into CASSQQGPNQPQHF.

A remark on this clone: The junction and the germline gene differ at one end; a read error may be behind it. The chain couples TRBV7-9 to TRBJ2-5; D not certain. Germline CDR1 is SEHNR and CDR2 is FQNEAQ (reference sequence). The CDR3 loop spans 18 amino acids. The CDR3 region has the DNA TGTGCCAGCAGTTTAGGGCCTCAGGCAGCACCTCCCCAAGAGACCCAGTACTTC. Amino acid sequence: CASSLGPQAAPPQETQYF.

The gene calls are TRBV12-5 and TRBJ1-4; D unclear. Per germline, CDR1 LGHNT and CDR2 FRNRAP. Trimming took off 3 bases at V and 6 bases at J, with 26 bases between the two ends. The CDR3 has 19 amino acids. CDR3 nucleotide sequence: TGTGCTAGTGGTTTAGCGGTGAGGGCAGACGGAGTTCGAGATGAAAAACTGTTTTTT. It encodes CASGLAVRADGVRDEKLFF.

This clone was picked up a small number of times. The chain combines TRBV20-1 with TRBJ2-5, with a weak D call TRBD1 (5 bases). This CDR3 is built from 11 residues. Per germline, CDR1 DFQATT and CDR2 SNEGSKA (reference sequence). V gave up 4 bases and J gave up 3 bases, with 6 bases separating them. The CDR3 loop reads CSATTEETQYF. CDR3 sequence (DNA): TGCAGTGCTACGACAGAAGAGACCCAGTACTTC.

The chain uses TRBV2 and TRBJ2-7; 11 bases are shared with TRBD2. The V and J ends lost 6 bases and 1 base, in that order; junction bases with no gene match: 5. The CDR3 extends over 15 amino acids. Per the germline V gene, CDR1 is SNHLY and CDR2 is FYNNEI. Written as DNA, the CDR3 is TGTGCCAGCAGGCCCCTAGCGGGGGGTTCCTACGAGCAGTACTTC. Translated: CASRPLAGGSYEQYF.

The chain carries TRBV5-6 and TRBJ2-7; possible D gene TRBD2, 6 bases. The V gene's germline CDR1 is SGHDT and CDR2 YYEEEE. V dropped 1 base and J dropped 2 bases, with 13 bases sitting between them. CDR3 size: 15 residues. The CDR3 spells CASSLLGGETYEQYF. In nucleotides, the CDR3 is TGTGCCAGCAGCTTGCTCGGCGGGGAAACCTACGAGCAGTACTTC.

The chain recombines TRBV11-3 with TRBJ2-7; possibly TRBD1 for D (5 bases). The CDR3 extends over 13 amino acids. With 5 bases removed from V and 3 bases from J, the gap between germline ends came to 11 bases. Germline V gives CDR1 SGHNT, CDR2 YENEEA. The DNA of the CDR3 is TGTGCCAGCAGCGCCTCAGGGAACTACGAGCAGTACTTC. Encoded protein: CASSASGNYEQYF.

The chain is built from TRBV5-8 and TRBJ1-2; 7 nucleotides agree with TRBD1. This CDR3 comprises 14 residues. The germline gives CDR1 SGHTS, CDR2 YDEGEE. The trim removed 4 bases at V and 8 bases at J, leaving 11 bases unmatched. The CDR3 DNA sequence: TGTGCCAGCAGCCAACCAGACAGGGTGAACGGCTACACCTTC. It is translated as CASSQPDRVNGYTF.

The CDR3 here is CASSMRTPSNQPQHF. DNA of the CDR3: TGTGCCAGTAGTATGCGGACACCAAGCAATCAGCCCCAGCATTTT. The chain joins TRBV19 to TRBJ1-5, with TRBD1 as a possible D gene (5 bases). Germline V lookup: CDR1 LNHDA, CDR2 SQIVND (reference sequence). The CDR3 covers 15 residues. V was trimmed by 3 bases and J by 1 base, leaving 10 bases between them.

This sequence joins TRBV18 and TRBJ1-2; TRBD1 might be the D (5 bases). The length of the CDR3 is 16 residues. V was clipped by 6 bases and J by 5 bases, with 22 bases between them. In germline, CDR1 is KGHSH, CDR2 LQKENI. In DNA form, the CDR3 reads TGTGCCAGCTCCTCACAATGGGGGGTTGATCCGTATGGCTACACCTTC. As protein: CASSSQWGVDPYGYTF. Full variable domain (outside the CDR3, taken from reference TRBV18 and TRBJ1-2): NAGVMQNPRHLVRRRGQEARLRCSPMKGHSHVYWYRQLPEEGLKFMVYLQKENIIDESGMPKERFSAEFPKEGPSILRIQQVVRGDSAAYFCASSSQWGVDPYGYTFGSGTRLTVV.